Below are 16 T cell receptor beta chains sequenced from a single sample in a study of Graves' ophthalmopathy and Graves' hyperthyroidism. TCR beta CDR3 regions were amplified from RNA transcripts. Second-round multiplex PCR followed a first-round RT-PCR using HTBI primers. TCRdb re-called the multiplex PCR reads with MiXCR, one entry per CDR3 protein. There are approximately 1.2 million distinct CDR3 sequences in the sample; about 40% occur only once, and around 10% lies in the top ten. Input material: peripheral blood or thyroid tissue (not recorded which). The receptors were sampled from an adult man with Graves' hyperthyroidism.

The J gene is TRBJ2-5, the V gene TRBV29-1, with TRBD1 matching over 9 bases. CDR3 length: 13 residues. The germline CDR1 and CDR2 sequences are SQVTM and ANQGSEA. Losses at the gene ends were 8 bases for V and 5 bases for J; bases not matched to a gene: 9. CDR3 protein: CSLGQGERETQYF. The DNA of the CDR3 is TGCAGCTTGGGACAGGGAGAGCGGGAGACCCAGTACTTC.

In this sample, this clonotype turned up many times. The chain recombines TRBV5-8 with TRBJ2-2; D is possibly TRBD1 or TRBD2 (5 bases each). There are 17 residues in the CDR3. CDR1 SGHTS and CDR2 YDEGEE come from the germline V gene. V gave up 4 bases and J gave up 1 base, with 17 bases separating them. The CDR3 loop reads CASSPTPGRMNTGELFF. For the CDR3, the DNA is TGTGCCAGCAGCCCAACACCGGGACGGATGAACACCGGGGAGCTGTTTTTT.

This clonotype was observed a few times. A read error may explain this, as a much larger clone is one base away. CDR3 protein: CASSDKGLRKQPQHF. The CDR3 DNA follows: TGTGCCAGCAGTGATAAGGGGCTTCGCAAGCAGCCCCAGCATTTT. The V gene is TRBV2, the J gene TRBJ1-5; D is perhaps TRBD1 (5 bases). There are 15 residues in the CDR3. Germline CDR1 is SNHLY and CDR2 is FYNNEI.

The chain combines TRBV29-1 with TRBJ1-2; D not certain. CDR3 size: 14 residues. V dropped 1 base and J dropped 7 bases, with 16 bases sitting between them. Germline V gene lookup returns CDR1 SQVTM and CDR2 ANQGSEA. CDR3 amino acids: CSVEVAGKGSGYTF. Written as DNA, the CDR3 is TGCAGCGTTGAAGTGGCGGGTAAGGGCTCTGGCTACACCTTC.

Many counts were recorded for this clonotype. This sequence joins TRBV2 and TRBJ2-2; D ambiguous. This CDR3 comprises 15 residues. Germline V gives CDR1 SNHLY, CDR2 FYNNEI. With 2 bases removed from V and 0 bases from J, the gap between germline ends came to 7 bases. CDR3 amino acids: CASSESEANTGELFF. CDR3 DNA sequence: TGTGCCAGCAGTGAATCAGAAGCGAACACCGGGGAGCTGTTTTTT. The full variable domain, its missing parts supplied by reference TRBV2 and TRBJ2-2, is EPEVTQTPSHQVTQMGQEVILRCVPISNHLYFYWYRQILGQKVEFLVSFYNNEISEKSEIFDDQFSVERPDGSNFTLKIRSTKLEDSAMYFCASSESEANTGELFFGEGSRLTVL.

The J gene is TRBJ1-2, the V gene TRBV20-1, with 7 bases matching TRBD1. In germline, CDR1 is DFQATT, CDR2 SNEGSKA (reference sequence). The CDR3 sequence is 12 residues long. Trimming took 6 bases from V and 4 from J; bases not matched to a gene: 5. The DNA of the CDR3 is TGCAGTGCAGCCGGGACAGTCTATGGCTACACCTTC. Its translation is CSAAGTVYGYTF.

This clonotype was counted ten times or more. The rearrangement links TRBV29-1 to TRBJ1-4; D not certain. CDR1 and CDR2 (germline): SQVTM, ANQGSEA. The CDR3 loop spans 12 amino acids. V dropped 5 bases and J dropped 5 bases, with 9 bases sitting between them. The CDR3 loop is CSVRAGNEKLFF. In nucleotides, the CDR3 is TGCAGCGTTCGAGCCGGAAATGAAAAACTGTTTTTT.

The sample holds many counts of this clonotype. The gene calls are TRBV12-3 or TRBV12-4 and TRBJ2-6, with 9 bases identical to TRBD1. The CDR3 has 17 residues. J was trimmed by 0 bases and V by 6 bases; bases with no gene match: 6. The CDR3 sequence: CASSAGTGNSGANVLTF. As DNA, the CDR3 is TGTGCCAGCAGCGCCGGGACAGGGAACTCTGGGGCCAACGTCCTGACTTTC.

The rearrangement uses TRBV7-8 and TRBJ2-5; perhaps TRBD1 as D (5 bases). CDR3 length: 14 residues. Germline V lookup: CDR1 SGHVS, CDR2 FQNEAQ. V lost 8 bases, J lost 7 bases, and 20 bases lay in between. The CDR3 DNA is TGTGCCAGCGGTTTAGAAGTGCGAAGGGGGACCCAGTACTTC. Residues: CASGLEVRRGTQYF.

This clonotype was seen more than once but under ten times. The chain couples TRBV2 to TRBJ1-3, with D possibly being TRBD1 (5 bases). V lost 4 bases and J 0 bases, leaving 13 bases between the germline ends. Germline lookup yields CDR1 SNHLY and CDR2 FYNNEI. The CDR3 is 16 residues long. The DNA for the CDR3 is TGTGCCAGCAGTGTGGGGGGAACGAGCTCTGGAAACACCATATATTTT. Its protein product is CASSVGGTSSGNTIYF.

The rearrangement joins TRBV19 to TRBJ1-6; D gene uncertain. This CDR3 has 14 residues. CDR1 and CDR2 from the germline V gene are LNHDA and SQIVND (reference sequence). Trimming took off 3 bases at V and 7 bases at J, with 10 bases between the two ends. CDR3 coding DNA: TGTGCCAGTAGTATTGCGGTCTACAATTCACCCCTCCACTTT. This gives the protein CASSIAVYNSPLHF.

V is TRBV5-1 and J is TRBJ1-2, with a tentative D call TRBD1 (6 bases). Trimming cost V 4 bases and J 6 bases, with 13 bases left between them. This CDR3 region has 13 residues. Germline V lookup: CDR1 SGHRS, CDR2 YFSETQ. The CDR3 loop is CASSEVRGDGYTF. In DNA, the CDR3 is TGCGCCAGCAGCGAGGTCAGGGGTGATGGCTACACCTTC.

The rearrangement links TRBV20-1 to TRBJ1-1; D might be TRBD1 (6 bases). The CDR3 sequence is 13 residues long. The V end was cut by 6 bases, the J end by 4 bases, with 15 bases between. CDR1 DFQATT and CDR2 SNEGSKA come from the germline V gene (reference sequence). CDR3 loop: CSAGRGMVTEAFF. The CDR3, as DNA: TGCAGTGCCGGCAGGGGCATGGTCACTGAAGCTTTCTTT.

This clonotype came up many times. This chain connects TRBV11-1 to TRBJ2-5; D remains unclear. The CDR3 spans 15 residues. V lost 5 bases and J 2 bases, leaving 15 bases between the germline ends. Germline V gives CDR1 SGHAT, CDR2 FQDESV (reference sequence). Written as DNA, the CDR3 is TGTGCCAGCAGCACCCATCCCCTAGATCAAGAGACCCAGTACTTC. Translation gives CASSTHPLDQETQYF.

The V call is TRBV15, the J call TRBJ1-5; D not certain. CDR1 LNHNV and CDR2 YYDKDF come from the germline V gene (reference sequence). The CDR3 spans 13 residues. The ends were cut back, 0 bases at V and 5 bases at J, with 5 bases in the middle. The CDR3 DNA reads TGTGCCACCAGCAGAGATCTAGATCAGCCCCAGCATTTT. Protein sequence: CATSRDLDQPQHF.

The chain carries TRBV7-9 and TRBJ1-4, with unresolved D. This CDR3 contains 16 residues. The germline CDR1 and CDR2 sequences are SEHNR and FQNEAQ (reference sequence). Trimming pared 0 bases from V and 3 bases from J, leaving 11 bases between. This CDR3 is CASSLAGKRSNEKLFF. CDR3 DNA sequence: TGTGCCAGCAGCTTAGCCGGGAAGCGGTCTAATGAAAAACTGTTTTTT.